These 32 T cell receptor beta chains were sequenced from one sample in a study of cytomegalovirus exposure and HLA in healthy donors (TCRdb year 2017). The library came from the immunoSEQ multiplex PCR assay. The multiplex PCR relied on a mix of 60 forward primers for TCR Vbeta segments and 13 reverse primers for TCR Jbeta segments. This immuneACCESS table, as held by TCRdb, lists in-frame sequences with V and J called but not all clones. Of the missing ones, under half trace to an unresolved V gene in checked studies; the others have no known cause. The sample table records more than 95,000 clones; about 82% of these occur just once. Of the sample, 1.9% is held by the ten largest clones. The sequencing input was PBMCs. The source of these receptors is a man in his forties or fifties in good health and CMV-seronegative.

The genes are TRBV4-1 and TRBJ1-3; D might be TRBD1 (6 bases). V was pared by 1 base and J by 4 bases, with 14 bases between. This CDR3 has 16 residues. CDR1 MGHRA and CDR2 YSYEKL come from the germline V gene. CDR3 coding DNA: TGCGCCAGCAGCCAAGGTTCAGGGGCGAGAGGAAACACCATATATTTT. Translated: CASSQGSGARGNTIYF.

The table lists this clone with a count of one. The V gene is TRBV4-1, the J gene TRBJ2-7; 9 nucleotides agree with TRBD1. The germline CDR1 and CDR2 sequences are MGHRA and YSYEKL. The V segment lost 3 bases and the J segment 0 bases; nucleotides outside the gene matches: 9. The CDR3 spans 17 residues. The CDR3 DNA follows: TGCGCCAGCAGCCATGTCCGGACAGGGGTCCTCTCCTACGAGCAGTACTTC. Its translation is CASSHVRTGVLSYEQYF.

The chain carries TRBV19 and TRBJ2-2; perhaps TRBD2 as D (6 bases). CDR1 and CDR2 from the germline V gene are LNHDA and SQIVND (reference sequence). V dropped 7 bases and J dropped 0 bases, with 6 bases sitting between them. This CDR3 comprises 13 residues. The CDR3 here is CASTSANTGELFF. DNA of the CDR3: TGTGCCAGTACTAGCGCGAACACCGGGGAGCTGTTTTTT.

On this clone: Other DNA sequences in the same sample also yield this CDR3. This rearrangement joins TRBV28 to TRBJ1-5; D unresolved. Germline values: CDR1 MDHEN, CDR2 SYDVKM. Between the trimmed V and J ends, which lost 2 bases and 0 bases, there was a span of 17 bases. This CDR3 spans 18 amino acids. In DNA form, the CDR3 reads TGTGCCAGCAGTTTAAGTTTGGGCCGTGACTATAGCAATCAGCCCCAGCATTTT. It specifies CASSLSLGRDYSNQPQHF.

This clone turned up a few times. The DNA for the CDR3 is TGTGCCAGCAGCTTAGCCTCGGGGGGCACGGACTATGGCTACACCTTC. Protein product: CASSLASGGTDYGYTF. The V and J genes are TRBV7-2 and TRBJ1-2; weak D call: TRBD1 (6 bases). The germline gives CDR1 SGHTA, CDR2 FQGNSA. The CDR3 extends over 16 amino acids. V lost 0 bases and J lost 3, with 14 bases in between.

V gene TRBV5-1 combines with J gene TRBJ1-5; D gene uncertain. Trimming removed 0 bases from V and 0 bases from J, with 4 bases in between. This CDR3 is 14 amino acids long. Germline values: CDR1 SGHRS, CDR2 YFSETQ. This CDR3 is CASSLDTSNQPQHF. DNA of the CDR3: TGCGCCAGCAGCTTGGACACTAGCAATCAGCCCCAGCATTTT.

V and J are TRBV7-8 and TRBJ1-1; no firm D call. Trimming removed 0 bases at V and 3 bases at J, with 11 bases between. Looked up from germline, CDR1 is SGHVS and CDR2 is FQNEAQ. The CDR3 contains 15 residues. CDR3 in DNA: TGTGCCAGCAGCTTAGCAACGGGGTGGGACACTGAAGCTTTCTTT. It is translated as CASSLATGWDTEAFF.

The CDR3 DNA sequence: TGTGCCAGTAGGGGACAGGCCGACAATGAGCAGTTCTTC. This gives the protein CASRGQADNEQFF. V is TRBV19 and J is TRBJ2-1, with TRBD1 matching over 8 bases. The V gene end was trimmed by 6 bases and the J gene end by 5 bases; junction bases not matched to a gene: 3. The CDR3 has 13 amino acids. Per germline, CDR1 LNHDA and CDR2 SQIVND (reference sequence).

The chain has TRBV30 and TRBJ1-1; TRBD1 is a possible D gene (6 bases). V was trimmed by 3 bases and J by 0 bases, leaving 11 bases between them. Per germline, CDR1 GTSNPN and CDR2 SVGIG (reference sequence). The CDR3 loop spans 14 amino acids. The DNA for the CDR3 is TGTGCCTGGAGACGAGACAGGTTGAACACTGAAGCTTTCTTT. This translates into CAWRRDRLNTEAFF.

Only one count was recorded for this clone. The chain employs TRBV4-1 and TRBJ2-1, with 8 bases matching TRBD2. V lost 4 bases, J lost 15 bases, and 11 bases stayed unmatched. The CDR3 loop spans 13 amino acids. From germline, CDR1 is MGHRA and CDR2 YSYEKL. CDR3 DNA sequence: TGCGCCAGCAGCCCGGGGGGGGAGATATCTCGGTTCTTC. Protein: CASSPGGEISRFF.

This clone was seen a handful of times. The gene calls are TRBV7-2 and TRBJ1-2; 11 nucleotides match TRBD1. V was clipped by 5 bases and J by 5 bases; unmatched bases: 10. The CDR3 totals 16 residues. Looked up from germline, CDR1 is SGHTA and CDR2 is FQGNSA. The CDR3 coding sequence is TGTGCCAGCAGCCTAGGGACAGGGGGTTTTTTTTATGGCTACACCTTC. Translation: CASSLGTGGFFYGYTF.

This chain joins TRBV5-1 and TRBJ2-6; tentative D call: TRBD1 (5 bases). Trimming took 4 bases from V and 0 from J, leaving 8 bases between them. There are 15 residues in the CDR3. Germline CDR1 SGHRS, CDR2 YFSETQ. Here the CDR3 DNA reads TGCGCCAGCAGCCCAAGGGGCTCTGGGGCCAACGTCCTGACTTTC. This codes for CASSPRGSGANVLTF.

This chain joins TRBV29-1 and TRBJ1-2, with D hard to call. V lost 0 bases to trimming and J lost 5 bases, with 7 bases between them. The CDR3 runs to 12 residues. Germline loops: CDR1 SQVTM, CDR2 ANQGSEA. This CDR3 reads CSVEDLEYGYTF. CDR3 sequence (DNA): TGCAGCGTTGAAGATCTTGAGTATGGCTACACCTTC.

On this clone: The junction differs from germline at one of its ends, possibly a read error. The chain recombines TRBV7-9 with TRBJ1-4, with D possibly being TRBD1 (5 bases). This CDR3 spans 13 amino acids. Looked up from germline, CDR1 is SEHNR and CDR2 is FQNEAQ (reference sequence). CDR3 sequence: CSSSPGRGEKLFF. The DNA of the CDR3 is TGTTCCAGCAGCCCCGGCCGGGGGGAAAAACTGTTTTTT.

CDR3 loop: CASGILGVMNTEAFF. The CDR3 region has the DNA TGTGCCAGCGGAATACTCGGGGTAATGAACACTGAAGCTTTCTTT. The V and J genes are TRBV6-5 and TRBJ1-1; no reliable D call. The CDR3 has 15 residues. Trimming shortened V by 8 bases and J by 0 bases, and 16 bases separated the two germline ends. Per germline, CDR1 MNHEY and CDR2 SVGAGI.

J is TRBJ1-5 and V is TRBV5-1; the match to TRBD1 covers 7 bases. V was pared by 1 base and J by 5 bases, with 6 bases of the junction left unmatched. CDR1 and CDR2 from the germline V gene are SGHRS and YFSETQ. The CDR3 has 15 amino acids. The CDR3 DNA sequence: TGCGCCAGCAGCTTGACGGGACAGAGAGATCAGCCCCAGCATTTT. It is translated as CASSLTGQRDQPQHF.

The chain employs TRBV5-1 and TRBJ1-2, with 10 positions matching TRBD1. CDR3 length: 17 amino acids. The germline V gene encodes CDR1 SGHRS and CDR2 YFSETQ. Trimming cost V 0 bases and J 5 bases; bases outside gene matches: 10. Here the CDR3 reads CASSLGSRQGAGYGYTF. The DNA of the CDR3 is TGCGCCAGCAGCTTGGGTAGCCGACAGGGGGCAGGATATGGCTACACCTTC.

The chain has TRBV2 and TRBJ2-3; 15 nucleotides align to TRBD2. With 2 bases clipped from V and 5 bases from J, the junction kept 8 bases outside the gene matches. This CDR3 comprises 18 residues. Per the germline V gene, CDR1 is SNHLY and CDR2 is FYNNEI. The CDR3: CASSEWGTSGGRLDTQYF. CDR3 DNA: TGTGCCAGCAGTGAATGGGGGACTAGCGGGGGGCGACTAGATACGCAGTATTTT.

This chain joins TRBV28 and TRBJ2-7, with D possibly being TRBD1 (6 bases). The CDR3 is made up of 14 amino acids. Germline-derived CDR1 and CDR2 are MDHEN and SYDVKM. Trimming cost V 5 bases and J 4 bases, with 15 bases left between them. In DNA, the CDR3 is TGTGCCAGCAGTACATACAGGGTAGGGTACGAGCAGTACGTC. Its protein is CASSTYRVGYEQYV.

The genes are TRBV18 and TRBJ2-7, with D possibly TRBD2 on 5 matching bases. The V and J ends lost 0 bases and 6 bases respectively, with 15 bases between them. Looked up from germline, CDR1 is KGHSH and CDR2 is LQKENI. This CDR3 region has 15 residues. The CDR3 reads CASSPPAGLRGEQYF. The CDR3 DNA reads as TGTGCCAGCTCACCACCCGCTGGACTCCGCGGCGAGCAGTACTTC.

This chain joins TRBV6-1 and TRBJ2-2; 9 bases align to TRBD2. There are 18 residues in the CDR3. The ends lost 1 base at V and 4 bases at J; junction bases unmatched: 10. Germline V lookup: CDR1 MNHNS, CDR2 SASEGT. CDR3 nucleotides: TGTGCCAGCAGTGAAGAGTGGGGCGGGGGGGCGCTCACCGGGGAGCTGTTTTTT. It is translated as CASSEEWGGGALTGELFF.

The chain uses TRBV7-2 and TRBJ2-7; 8 nucleotides match TRBD1. CDR1 and CDR2 from the germline V gene are SGHTA and FQGNSA. J gave up 2 bases and V 5 bases, and 8 bases lay outside the gene matches. This CDR3 has 15 amino acids. The CDR3 DNA is TGTGCCAGCAGCATTACCGGGACAGGTACCTACGAGCAGTACGTC. Translated, it gives CASSITGTGTYEQYV.

The gene calls are TRBV7-6 and TRBJ2-7; a possible D gene is TRBD2 (6 bases). Trimming took off 1 base at V and 3 bases at J, with 7 bases between the two ends. In germline, CDR1 is SGHVS, CDR2 FNYEAQ. The CDR3 length is 13 residues. This chain's CDR3 is CASSLGGDYEQYF. CDR3 coding DNA: TGTGCCAGCAGCTTAGGCGGGGACTACGAGCAGTACTTC.

V is TRBV6-5 and J is TRBJ1-4; D remains ambiguous. Trimming shortened V by 5 bases and J by 5 bases, and 12 bases separated the two germline ends. Germline V CDR1 and CDR2: MNHEY, SVGAGI. This CDR3 region has 14 residues. The CDR3 DNA reads as TGTGCCAGCAGTGAAAACAGCTTAAATGAAAAACTGTTTTTT. This gives the protein CASSENSLNEKLFF.

The V gene is TRBV7-2, the J gene TRBJ2-7; D remains unclear. The ends were cut back, 5 bases at V and 3 bases at J, with 14 bases in the middle. This CDR3 is 14 amino acids long. Germline CDR1 reads SGHTA; CDR2 reads FQGNSA. The CDR3 coding sequence is TGTGCCAGCAGCCGTTTGTTAGAAAACTACGAGCAGTACTTC. It yields the protein CASSRLLENYEQYF.

The chain joins TRBV11-2 to TRBJ1-1, with D perhaps matching TRBD1 (5 bases). Trimming took 2 bases from V and 4 from J, leaving 8 bases between them. The CDR3 length is 13 residues. Germline CDR1 is SGHAT and CDR2 is FQNNGV. CDR3 sequence reads: CASSLRGITEAFF. The CDR3 DNA reads as TGTGCCAGCAGCTTAAGGGGAATCACTGAAGCTTTCTTT.

DNA for the CDR3: TGCAGCGGTGGACCGGGAGGGGCTGAAGCTTTCTTT. Its translation: CSGGPGGAEAFF. V is TRBV29-1 and J is TRBJ1-1; D might be TRBD1 (5 bases). Germline CDR1 SQVTM, CDR2 ANQGSEA. Between the trimmed V and J ends, which lost 7 bases and 6 bases, there was a span of 15 bases. The CDR3 loop spans 12 amino acids.

On this clone itself: The CDR3 does not end in the conserved phenylalanine or tryptophan, so this is likely a read error. This sequence joins TRBV7-2 and TRBJ1-6; TRBD1 matches 9 bases. V trimming: 4 bases; J trimming: 7 bases; junction bases outside the gene matches: 2. The CDR3 length is 14 residues. Germline CDR1 SGHTA, CDR2 FQGNSA. This CDR3 reads CASSSTGGNSPLHL. CDR3 in DNA: TGTGCCAGCAGCTCCACAGGGGGCAATTCACCCCTCCACCTT.

The chain joins TRBV10-1 to TRBJ2-2; D possibly corresponds to TRBD1 (5 bases). The CDR3 covers 12 residues. Germline V gene data show CDR1 as WNHNN and CDR2 as SYGVQD (reference sequence). Trimming took 5 bases from V and 5 from J, leaving 6 bases between them. The CDR3: CASSQGTGELFF. The CDR3 nucleotides are TGCGCCAGCAGTCAGGGAACCGGGGAGCTGTTTTTT.

This chain uses TRBV7-9 with TRBJ1-1; D not certain. The CDR3 sequence is 14 residues long. CDR1 and CDR2 from the germline V gene are SEHNR and FQNEAQ (reference sequence). V lost 5 bases and J 2 bases, leaving 12 bases between the germline ends. The CDR3 DNA sequence: TGTGCCAGCAGCGCCGACTATTTAAACACTGAAGCTTTCTTT. Encoded protein: CASSADYLNTEAFF.

This rearrangement joins TRBV18 to TRBJ2-7, with 9 bases lining up with TRBD2. The CDR3 runs to 16 residues. After removal of 3 bases from V and 13 bases from J, the junction contained 19 bases not matched to a gene. Per the germline V gene, CDR1 is KGHSH and CDR2 is LQKENI. CDR3 region: CASSPSPAGGPLLGYF. The CDR3 DNA sequence: TGTGCCAGCTCACCCAGCCCAGCGGGGGGACCGCTACTAGGCTACTTC.

The genes are TRBV19 and TRBJ1-6, with 7 bases lining up with TRBD1. V shed 7 bases and J 7 bases; nucleotides not matched to a gene: 7. The length of the CDR3 is 14 residues. Germline V lookup: CDR1 LNHDA, CDR2 SQIVND (reference sequence). CDR3 in amino acids: CASKTTGINSPLHF. The CDR3 DNA follows: TGTGCCAGTAAAACGACAGGGATAAATTCACCCCTCCACTTT.